The clone carrying this TCR beta chain was counted only a few times. Its antigen is currently unknown. The CDR3 loop spans 16 amino acids. J lost 0 bases, V lost 2 bases, and 6 bases had no gene match. CDR1 LNHDA and CDR2 SQIVND come from the germline V gene (reference sequence). Individual cDNA molecules were tagged with unique molecular identifiers. TCRdb analysed the 5' RACE reads with MiXCR anew, one entry per CDR3 protein. The profile shows tens of thousands of distinct CDR3 sequences, 5.8% of them singletons. The data are from a study of early T cells in non-severe SARS-CoV-2 infection. For the study at large: The authors sequenced bulk RNA from unsorted whole blood, leaving chains unpaired. Findings and limits, study-wide: In VDJdb matching, anti-spike CD8 responses were favored while private and CD4 specificities went missing.

The receptor's source is an adult who was a healthcare worker with PCR-confirmed SARS-CoV-2 infection or an uninfected control (not recorded which). The gene calls are TRBV19 and TRBJ2-7; 8 nucleotides line up with TRBD2. The sequencing sample was made of whole blood. CDR3 in DNA: TGTGCCAGTAGTATAATGGCGGGAGGAATCTCCTACGAGCAGTACTTC. Its translation is CASSIMAGGISYEQYF.